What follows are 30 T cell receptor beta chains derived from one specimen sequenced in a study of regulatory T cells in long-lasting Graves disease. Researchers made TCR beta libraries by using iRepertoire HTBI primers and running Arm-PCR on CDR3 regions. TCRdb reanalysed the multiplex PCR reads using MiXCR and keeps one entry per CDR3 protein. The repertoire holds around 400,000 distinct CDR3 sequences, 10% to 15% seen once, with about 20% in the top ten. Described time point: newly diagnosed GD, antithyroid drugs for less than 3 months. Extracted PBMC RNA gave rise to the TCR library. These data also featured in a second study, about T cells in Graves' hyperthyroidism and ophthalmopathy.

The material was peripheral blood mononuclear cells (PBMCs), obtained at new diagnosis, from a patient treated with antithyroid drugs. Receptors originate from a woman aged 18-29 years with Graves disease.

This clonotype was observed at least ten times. Here the CDR3 DNA reads TGTGCCAGCAGCCGCAGGGACCCCAAAACCCTGTCCTACAATGAGCAGTTCTTC. Translating gives CASSRRDPKTLSYNEQFF. The chain is built from TRBV7-9 and TRBJ2-1; TRBD1 or TRBD2 may be the D gene (5 bases each). CDR1 is SEHNR and CDR2 is FQNEAQ in the germline V gene (reference sequence). Trimming cost V 5 bases and J 1 base, with 21 bases left between them. The CDR3 totals 18 residues.

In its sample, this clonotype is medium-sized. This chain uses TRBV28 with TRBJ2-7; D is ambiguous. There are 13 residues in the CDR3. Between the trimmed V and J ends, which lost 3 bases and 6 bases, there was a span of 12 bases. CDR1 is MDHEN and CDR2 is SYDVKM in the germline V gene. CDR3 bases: TGTGCCAGCAGTTTGGGCACTTCGGGCGAGCAGTACTTC. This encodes CASSLGTSGEQYF.

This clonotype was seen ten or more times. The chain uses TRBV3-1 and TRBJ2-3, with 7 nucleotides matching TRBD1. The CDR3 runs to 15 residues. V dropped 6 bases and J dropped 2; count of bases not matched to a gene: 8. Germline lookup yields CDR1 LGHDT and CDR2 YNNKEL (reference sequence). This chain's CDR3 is CASRGRGLLTDTQYF. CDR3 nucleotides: TGTGCCAGCAGAGGAAGGGGGCTCCTCACAGATACGCAGTATTTT.

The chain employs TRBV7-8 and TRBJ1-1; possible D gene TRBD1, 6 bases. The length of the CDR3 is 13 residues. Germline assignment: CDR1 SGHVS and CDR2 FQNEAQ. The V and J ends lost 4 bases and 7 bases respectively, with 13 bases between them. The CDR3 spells CASSSTGFGEAFF. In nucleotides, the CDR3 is TGTGCCAGCAGCTCCACAGGGTTCGGTGAAGCTTTCTTT.

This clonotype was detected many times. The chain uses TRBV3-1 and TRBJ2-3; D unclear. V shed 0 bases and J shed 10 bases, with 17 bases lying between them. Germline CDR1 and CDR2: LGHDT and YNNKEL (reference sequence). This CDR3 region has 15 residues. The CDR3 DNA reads TGTGCCAGCAGCCAAGATATCGTTTGGTCGTCGGCGCAGTATTTT. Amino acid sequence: CASSQDIVWSSAQYF.

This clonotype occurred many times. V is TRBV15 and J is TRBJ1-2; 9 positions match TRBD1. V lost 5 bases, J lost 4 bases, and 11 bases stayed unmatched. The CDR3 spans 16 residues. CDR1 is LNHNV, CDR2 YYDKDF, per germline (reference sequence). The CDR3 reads CATSLGTGPFGYGYTF. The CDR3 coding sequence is TGTGCCACCAGCCTTGGGACAGGGCCCTTTGGCTATGGCTACACCTTC.

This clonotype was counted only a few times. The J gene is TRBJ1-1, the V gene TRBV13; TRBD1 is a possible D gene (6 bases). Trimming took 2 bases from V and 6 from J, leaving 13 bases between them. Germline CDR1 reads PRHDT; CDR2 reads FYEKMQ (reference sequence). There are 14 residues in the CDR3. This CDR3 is CASSLWGGGSEAFF. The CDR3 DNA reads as TGTGCCAGCAGCTTATGGGGAGGGGGGTCTGAAGCTTTCTTT.

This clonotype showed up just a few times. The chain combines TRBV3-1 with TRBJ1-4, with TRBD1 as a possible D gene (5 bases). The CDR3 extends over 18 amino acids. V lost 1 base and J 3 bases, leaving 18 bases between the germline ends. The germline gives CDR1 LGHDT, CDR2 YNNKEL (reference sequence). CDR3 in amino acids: CASSQGRGAPTANEKLFF. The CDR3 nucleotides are TGTGCCAGCAGCCAAGGACGAGGGGCCCCCACGGCTAATGAAAAACTGTTTTTT.

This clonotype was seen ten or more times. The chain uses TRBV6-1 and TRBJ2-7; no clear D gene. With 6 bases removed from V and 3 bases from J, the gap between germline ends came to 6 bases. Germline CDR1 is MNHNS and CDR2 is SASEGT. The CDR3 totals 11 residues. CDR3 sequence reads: CASRGLYEQYV. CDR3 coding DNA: TGTGCCAGCAGGGGCCTCTACGAGCAGTACGTC.

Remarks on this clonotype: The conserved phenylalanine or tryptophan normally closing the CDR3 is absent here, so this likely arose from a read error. CDR3 region: CASSPPGSNYGYTS. The CDR3 region has the DNA TGTGCCAGCAGTCCCCCGGGATCTAACTATGGCTACACCTCC. The rearrangement links TRBV28 to TRBJ1-2; D unclear. V lost 5 bases and J lost 0, with 10 bases in between. The CDR3 is made up of 14 amino acids. The germline CDR1 and CDR2 sequences are MDHEN and SYDVKM.

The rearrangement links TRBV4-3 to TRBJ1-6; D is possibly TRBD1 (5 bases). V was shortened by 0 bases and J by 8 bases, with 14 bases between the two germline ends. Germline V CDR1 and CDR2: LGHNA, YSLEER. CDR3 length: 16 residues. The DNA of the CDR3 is TGCGCCAGCAGCCAAGATGGGGCGGCATTTTATTCACCCCTCCACTTT. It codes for CASSQDGAAFYSPLHF.

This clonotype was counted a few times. CDR3 nucleotides: TGTGCCAGTAGTATACCTGTTCGCCAGCACTATGGCTACACCTTC. Encoded protein: CASSIPVRQHYGYTF. The chain joins TRBV19 to TRBJ1-2, with D uncertain. This CDR3 region has 15 residues. Germline V gene sequence: CDR1 LNHDA, CDR2 SQIVND (reference sequence). Trimming took off 2 bases at V and 3 bases at J, with 13 bases between the two ends.

CDR3 loop: CASSEGRGDEQYF. As DNA, the CDR3 is TGTGCCAGCAGTGAGGGGAGAGGGGACGAGCAGTACTTC. J is TRBJ2-7 and V is TRBV9; TRBD1 or TRBD2 may be the D gene (5 bases each). Between the trimmed V and J ends, which lost 5 bases and 5 bases, there was a span of 14 bases. From germline, CDR1 is SGDLS and CDR2 YYNGEE. The CDR3 totals 13 residues.

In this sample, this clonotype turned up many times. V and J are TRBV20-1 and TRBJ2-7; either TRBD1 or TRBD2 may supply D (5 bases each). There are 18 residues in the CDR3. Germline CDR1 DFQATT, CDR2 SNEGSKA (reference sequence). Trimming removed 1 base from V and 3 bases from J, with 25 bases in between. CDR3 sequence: CSARAEKYGAYTSYEQYF. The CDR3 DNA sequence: TGCAGTGCTAGAGCCGAAAAGTACGGGGCCTACACTAGCTACGAGCAGTACTTC.

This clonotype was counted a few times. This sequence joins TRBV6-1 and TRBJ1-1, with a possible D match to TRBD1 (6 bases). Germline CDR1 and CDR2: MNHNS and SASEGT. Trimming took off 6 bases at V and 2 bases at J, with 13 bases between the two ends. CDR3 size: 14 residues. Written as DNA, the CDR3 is TGTGCCAGCAGACCTGGGACAACTAACACTGAAGCTTTCTTT. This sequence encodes CASRPGTTNTEAFF.

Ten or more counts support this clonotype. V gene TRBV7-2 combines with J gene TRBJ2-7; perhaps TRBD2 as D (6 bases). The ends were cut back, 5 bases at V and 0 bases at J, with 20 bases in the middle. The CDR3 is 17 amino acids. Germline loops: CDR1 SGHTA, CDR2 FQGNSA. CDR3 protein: CASSPRNSGTSSYEQYF. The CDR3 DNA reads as TGTGCCAGCAGCCCCAGGAATAGCGGTACAAGCTCCTACGAGCAGTACTTC.

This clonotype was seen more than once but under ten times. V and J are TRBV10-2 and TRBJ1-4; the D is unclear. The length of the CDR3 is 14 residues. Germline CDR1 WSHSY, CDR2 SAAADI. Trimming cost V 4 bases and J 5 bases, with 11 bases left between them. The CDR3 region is CASSGTDNNEKLFF. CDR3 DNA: TGCGCCAGCAGTGGGACGGATAACAATGAAAAACTGTTTTTT.

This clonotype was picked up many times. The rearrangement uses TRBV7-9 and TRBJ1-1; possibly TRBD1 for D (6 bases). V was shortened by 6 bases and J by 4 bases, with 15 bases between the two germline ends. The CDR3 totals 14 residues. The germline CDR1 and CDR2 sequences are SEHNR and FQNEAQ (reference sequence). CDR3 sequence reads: CASRQGIGSTEAFF. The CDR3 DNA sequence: TGTGCCAGCAGGCAGGGGATTGGGTCCACTGAAGCTTTCTTT.

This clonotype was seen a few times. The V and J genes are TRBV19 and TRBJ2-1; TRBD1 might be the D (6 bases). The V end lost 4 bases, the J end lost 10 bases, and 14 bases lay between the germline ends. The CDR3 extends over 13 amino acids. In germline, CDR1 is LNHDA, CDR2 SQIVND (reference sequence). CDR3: CASSTLQGIEQFF. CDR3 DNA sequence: TGTGCCAGTAGTACCCTACAGGGCATCGAGCAGTTCTTC.

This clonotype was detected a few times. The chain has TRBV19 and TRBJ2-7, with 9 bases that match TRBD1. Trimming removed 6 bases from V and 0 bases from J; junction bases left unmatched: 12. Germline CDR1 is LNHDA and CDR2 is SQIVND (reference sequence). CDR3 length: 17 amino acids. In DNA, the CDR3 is TGTGCCAGTAGATCCAATCCCGGGACAGGGAGCTCCTACGAGCAGTACTTC. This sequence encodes CASRSNPGTGSSYEQYF.

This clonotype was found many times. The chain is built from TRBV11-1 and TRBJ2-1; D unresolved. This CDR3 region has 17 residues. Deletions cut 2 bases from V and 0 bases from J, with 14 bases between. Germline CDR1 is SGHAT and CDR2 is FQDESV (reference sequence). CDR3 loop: CASSLQQTVSSYNEQFF. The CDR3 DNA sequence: TGTGCCAGCAGCTTACAACAGACGGTTAGCTCCTACAATGAGCAGTTCTTC. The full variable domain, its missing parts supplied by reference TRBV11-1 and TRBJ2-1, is EAEVAQSPRYKITEKSQAVAFWCDPISGHATLYWYRQILGQGPELLVQFQDESVVDDSQLPKDRFSAERLKGVDSTLKIQPAELGDSAMYLCASSLQQTVSSYNEQFFGPGTRLTVL.

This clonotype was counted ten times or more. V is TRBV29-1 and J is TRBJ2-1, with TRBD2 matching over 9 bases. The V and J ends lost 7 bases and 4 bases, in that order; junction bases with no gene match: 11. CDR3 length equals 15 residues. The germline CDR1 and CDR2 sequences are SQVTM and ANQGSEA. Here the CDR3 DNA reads TGCAGCGCCGAGGGGGCGGGAGGGGATTACAATGAGCAGTTCTTC. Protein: CSAEGAGGDYNEQFF.

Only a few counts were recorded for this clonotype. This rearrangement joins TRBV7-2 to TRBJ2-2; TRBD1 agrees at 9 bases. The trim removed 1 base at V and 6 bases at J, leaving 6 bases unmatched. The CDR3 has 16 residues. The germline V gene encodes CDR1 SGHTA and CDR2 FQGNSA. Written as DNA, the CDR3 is TGTGCCAGCAGCTTAGTGGGGACAGGGTGGGCCGGGGAGCTGTTTTTT. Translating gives CASSLVGTGWAGELFF. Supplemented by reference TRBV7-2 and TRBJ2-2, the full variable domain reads GAGVSQSPSNKVTEKGKDVELRCDPISGHTALYWYRQSLGQGLEFLIYFQGNSAPDKSGLPSDRFSAERTGGSVSTLTIQRTQQEDSAVYLCASSLVGTGWAGELFFGEGSRLTVL.

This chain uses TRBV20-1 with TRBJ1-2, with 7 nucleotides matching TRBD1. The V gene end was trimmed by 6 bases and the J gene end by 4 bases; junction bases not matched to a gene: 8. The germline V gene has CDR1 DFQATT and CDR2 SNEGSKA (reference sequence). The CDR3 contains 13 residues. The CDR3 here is CSATGTAFYGYTF. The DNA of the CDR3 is TGCAGTGCCACCGGGACAGCGTTCTATGGCTACACCTTC.

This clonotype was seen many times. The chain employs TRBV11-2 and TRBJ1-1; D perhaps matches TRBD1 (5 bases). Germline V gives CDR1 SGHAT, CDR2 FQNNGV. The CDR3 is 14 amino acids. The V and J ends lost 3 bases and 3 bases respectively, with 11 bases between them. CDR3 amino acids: CASSFGWGDTEAFF. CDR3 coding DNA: TGTGCCAGCAGCTTTGGTTGGGGGGACACTGAAGCTTTCTTT. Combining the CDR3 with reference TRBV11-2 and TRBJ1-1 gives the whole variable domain EAGVAQSPRYKIIEKRQSVAFWCNPISGHATLYWYQQILGQGPKLLIQFQNNGVVDDSQLPKDRFSAERLKGVDSTLKIQPAKLEDSAVYLCASSFGWGDTEAFFGQGTRLTVV.

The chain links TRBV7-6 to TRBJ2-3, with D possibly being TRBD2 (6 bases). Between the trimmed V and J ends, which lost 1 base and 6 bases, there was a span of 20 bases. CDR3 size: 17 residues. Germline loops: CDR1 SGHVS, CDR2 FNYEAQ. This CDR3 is CASSLVAEDLARDTQYF. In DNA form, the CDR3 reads TGTGCCAGCAGCTTAGTGGCTGAGGACCTAGCGAGGGATACGCAGTATTTT.

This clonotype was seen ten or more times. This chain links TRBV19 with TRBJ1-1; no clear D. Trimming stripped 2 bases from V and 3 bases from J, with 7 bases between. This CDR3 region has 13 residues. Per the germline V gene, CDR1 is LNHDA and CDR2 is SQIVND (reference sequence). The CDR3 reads CASSILRDTEAFF. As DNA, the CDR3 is TGTGCCAGTAGTATACTGAGGGACACTGAAGCTTTCTTT.

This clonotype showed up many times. The CDR3 protein is CASSLEGGLNTGELFF. CDR3 DNA sequence: TGCGCCAGCAGCTTGGAGGGGGGGCTCAACACCGGGGAGCTGTTTTTT. V gene TRBV5-1 combines with J gene TRBJ2-2; D may be TRBD2 (7 bases). Looked up from germline, CDR1 is SGHRS and CDR2 is YFSETQ. This CDR3 contains 16 residues. V lost 0 bases and J 2 bases, leaving 11 bases between the germline ends.

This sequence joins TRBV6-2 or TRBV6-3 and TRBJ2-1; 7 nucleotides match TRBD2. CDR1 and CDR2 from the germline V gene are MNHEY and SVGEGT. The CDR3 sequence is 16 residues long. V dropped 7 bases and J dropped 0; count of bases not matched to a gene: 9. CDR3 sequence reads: CASTYSGWVSYNEQFF. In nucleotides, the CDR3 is TGTGCCAGCACTTATAGCGGGTGGGTCTCCTACAATGAGCAGTTCTTC.

In nucleotides, the CDR3 is TGTGCCAGCAGCCGTTCCGGGGAGCTGTTTTTT. This translates into CASSRSGELFF. The V call is TRBV7-9, the J call TRBJ2-2; no firm D call. The germline V and J ends were trimmed by 5 bases and 6 bases, with 4 bases remaining between them. Germline V CDR1 and CDR2: SEHNR, FQNEAQ (reference sequence). The CDR3 loop spans 11 amino acids.